Sequencing of this T cell receptor beta chain was carried out in a study of blood T cells in healthy people across ages. The study, taken as a whole, reports: As age increased, TCR beta diversity per million T cells fell in a roughly linear fashion. Naive CD4+ cell counts and diversity both ran higher in long-lived than in aged donors.

Trimming cost V 6 bases and J 0 bases, with 12 bases left between them. The CDR3 totals 14 residues. Concerning this clonotype itself: Its antigen is unknown.

Next came a second PCR, run for about 7 to 12 cycles, which used a sample-barcoded 5' primer along with a J-beta primer mix. Each of the cDNA molecules was tagged by a template-switch adaptor with 12 random nucleotides. Via MiXCR, TCRdb re-called the 5' RACE reads, giving one row per CDR3 protein. This sample has 700,000 to 1,000,000 distinct CDR3 sequences, with about 42% found just once. The sequence came from a man in his sixties in good health. The chain recombines TRBV12-3 or TRBV12-4 with TRBJ2-7; D tentatively fits TRBD1 or TRBD2 (5 bases each). The sequenced sample consisted of blood. The chain's CDR3 is CASSWGRSSYEQYF. The CDR3 DNA reads TGTGCCAGCAGCTGGGGACGGAGCTCCTACGAGCAGTACTTC.